The 12 T cell receptor beta chains in this list originate from one sample, sequenced in a study of blood T cell repertoires in COVID-19. Clones were sequenced by immunoSEQ multiplex PCR, and TCRdb holds only the in-frame ones, with some missing. The data contain approximately 280,000 clones, less than 85% of them singletons. The sample taken for sequencing was peripheral blood. All receptors come from a human donor with COVID-19, enrolled during active disease. The donor label of this sample is uncertain.

This clone was seen more than once but under ten times. The rearrangement uses TRBV5-1 and TRBJ2-2, with D perhaps TRBD1 (5 bases). V was trimmed by 4 bases and J by 3 bases, leaving 13 bases between them. Looked up from germline, CDR1 is SGHRS and CDR2 is YFSETQ. The CDR3 consists of 15 residues. The CDR3 coding sequence is TGCGCCAGCAGCCTAGGGGTTACGGACACCGGGGAGCTGTTTTTT. It specifies CASSLGVTDTGELFF.

The chain recombines TRBV19 with TRBJ2-2, with 8 bases matching TRBD2. CDR1 is LNHDA and CDR2 is SQIVND in the germline V gene (reference sequence). This CDR3 has 18 residues. Trimming cost V 5 bases and J 0 bases; bases outside gene matches: 11. The CDR3 loop is CASSRLASGLANTGELFF. CDR3 coding DNA: TGTGCCAGTAGTCGCCTGGCTAGCGGGTTGGCGAACACCGGGGAGCTGTTTTTT.

The rearrangement joins TRBV3-1 (or the pseudogene TRBV3-2) to TRBJ2-7, with no clear D. CDR3 size: 14 residues. CDR1 and CDR2 from the germline V gene are LGHDT and YNNKEL (reference sequence). V was shortened by 4 bases and J by 5 bases, with 15 bases between the two germline ends. The CDR3 region has the DNA TGTGCCAGCAGCCCTCTTACGAGCAATCACGAGCAGTACTTC. This encodes CASSPLTSNHEQYF.

This clone was seen just once. V is TRBV4-2 and J is TRBJ2-3; D possibly corresponds to TRBD1 (6 bases). Germline CDR1 is LGHNA and CDR2 is YNFKEQ. V was clipped by 4 bases and J by 2 bases, with 19 bases between them. CDR3 length: 17 amino acids. CDR3 protein: CASSLRQEQITTDTQYF. DNA of the CDR3: TGTGCCAGCAGCCTCCGACAGGAACAAATAACCACAGATACGCAGTATTTT.

The chain links TRBV25-1 to TRBJ1-6, with D uncertain. V lost 6 bases to trimming and J lost 0 bases, with 9 bases between them. Germline V lookup: CDR1 MGHDK, CDR2 SYGVNS. The CDR3 covers 15 residues. CDR3 in amino acids: CASSTQSSYNSPLHF. The CDR3 DNA sequence: TGTGCCAGCAGCACACAGAGCTCCTATAATTCACCCCTCCACTTT.

J is TRBJ2-7 and V is TRBV3-1 (or the pseudogene TRBV3-2), with TRBD2 identical over 7 bases. The V gene's germline CDR1 is LGHDT and CDR2 YNNKEL (reference sequence). Germline trimming cut 4 bases from V and 0 bases from J; bases unmatched to any gene: 9. The CDR3 is 16 amino acids. The CDR3 is CASSPSSGRSSYEQYF. In DNA form, the CDR3 reads TGTGCCAGCAGCCCTTCTAGCGGCCGAAGCTCCTACGAGCAGTACTTC.

The V call is TRBV4-3, the J call TRBJ1-2, with 9 nucleotides matching TRBD1. This CDR3 comprises 14 residues. The germline CDR1 and CDR2 sequences are LGHNA and YSLEER. V lost 0 bases and J lost 14; bases outside the gene matches: 10. The CDR3 bases are TGCGCCAGCAGCCAAGATTCAAACAGGGGGCGCGAAACCTTC. As protein: CASSQDSNRGRETF.

V usage is TRBV20-1 and J usage is TRBJ1-4; D perhaps matches TRBD1 (6 bases). V lost 3 bases to trimming and J lost 8 bases, with 16 bases between them. The CDR3 length is 14 residues. Germline V gene lookup returns CDR1 DFQATT and CDR2 SNEGSKA (reference sequence). The CDR3 DNA follows: TGCAGTGCTAGTCCAACAGGGTCCGGAGAAAAACTGTTTTTT. Its translation is CSASPTGSGEKLFF.

The chain couples TRBV4-1 to TRBJ2-7; a possible D gene is TRBD2 (7 bases). The CDR3 is 17 amino acids. The V and J ends lost 3 bases and 2 bases respectively, with 20 bases between them. CDR1 is MGHRA, CDR2 YSYEKL, per germline. CDR3 nucleotides: TGCGCCAGCAGCCATCAAATCCGGGGGGCGACGACCTACGAGCAGTACTTC. It is translated as CASSHQIRGATTYEQYF.

This chain uses TRBV19 with TRBJ2-7; TRBD2 might be the D (6 bases). Deletions cut 10 bases from V and 0 bases from J, with 16 bases between. Germline V gives CDR1 LNHDA, CDR2 SQIVND (reference sequence). The CDR3 runs 14 residues. The CDR3 here is CATTAGTSSYEQYF. CDR3 nucleotide sequence: TGTGCCACGACGGCGGGAACTAGCTCCTACGAGCAGTACTTC. Full variable domain (outside the CDR3, taken from reference TRBV19 and TRBJ2-7): DGGITQSPKYLFRKEGQNVTLSCEQNLNHDAMYWYRQDPGQGLRLIYYSQIVNDFQKGDIAEGYSVSREKKESFPLTVTSAQKNPTAFYLCATTAGTSSYEQYFGPGTRLTVT.

The chain links TRBV19 to TRBJ2-5; 9 nucleotides line up with TRBD2. The CDR3 has 16 amino acids. The V gene end was trimmed by 3 bases and the J gene end by 9 bases; junction bases not matched to a gene: 14. Germline V CDR1 and CDR2: LNHDA, SQIVND (reference sequence). CDR3 in DNA: TGTGCCAGTAGTATCCTGTGGCTAGCGGGGCCCCAGGCCCAGTACTTC. Its translation is CASSILWLAGPQAQYF.

J is TRBJ2-7 and V is TRBV6-6; D possibly corresponds to TRBD2 (5 bases). Germline V gene data show CDR1 as MNHNY and CDR2 as SVGAGI (reference sequence). This CDR3 comprises 14 residues. V shed 5 bases and J shed 3 bases, with 14 bases lying between them. CDR3 sequence: CASSQRTGHYEQYF. The DNA for the CDR3 is TGTGCCAGCAGTCAGAGGACTGGGCACTACGAGCAGTACTTC.